This TCR beta chain was found in a study of cytomegalovirus exposure and HLA in healthy donors (TCRdb year 2017). About the study as a whole: In an earlier analysis of around 540 of the donors, about 270 Gb of sequence data and some 120 million unique TCR beta sequences from approximately 180 million T cells were reported. Donor age, sex, ethnicity and CMV serostatus were collected together with the repertoire data. Roughly 5 DR-DQ haplotypes were treated as single units for association and clustering because of strong linkage in the cohort. An earlier analysis of fewer than 750 of the donors used high-throughput TCR beta sequencing to judge whether each TCR beta V gene segment behaved as functional or pseudogenic. The later analysis used no new phenotypic data to find candidate immune exposures, relying instead on TCR beta sequences and their occurrence across donors. Using immunosequencing, the study profiled T cell repertoires from around 680 subjects and related those repertoires to cytomegalovirus serostatus. To predict cytomegalovirus infection status, the study brought together high-throughput TCR immunosequencing, statistical association of individual TCRs with disease status, and machine learning. HLA typing included class I and class II loci at four-digit resolution. The study aimed to test whether cataloging public T cell receptors could reveal signatures of past pathogen exposure. Typing coverage varied by locus: roughly 620-640 donors for A, B, C, DRB1 and DQB1; approximately 500 for DQA1; over 600 for DPA1; roughly 470 for DPB1. Every repertoire in the discovery cohort had been generated on one and the same sequencing platform. Among a few hundred genotyped donors of the cohort, an average of approximately 230,000 unique TCR beta nucleotide sequences were sequenced per donor, roughly a sixth of them non-productive. Roughly 300 gigabases of sequencing data and tens of millions of unique TCR sequences were included in an early release covering about 600 HLA-typed donors. A separate validation cohort of 100 to 150 different subjects was used in addition to the roughly 720-subject first cohort. The genetic ancestry cluster associated with self-reported Caucasian donors included about 81% of the approximately 410 genotyped donors. Genome-wide SNP genotypes for about 65% of the 666 donors were used in a later genetic analysis, which treated that subset as a discovery cohort. To study patterns of TCR occurrence, a later analysis re-analyzed previously published TCR beta repertoires from hundreds of donors and added high-resolution HLA genotyping.

What the research found in general, with its limitations: A later genetic analysis associated a missense DCLRE1C variant with V-gene and J-gene trimming of TCR beta chains, and an independent cohort replicated the association. Because HLA typing was missing for some donors at each locus, association tests included only the typed subset. The authors suggested that the approach could potentially be extended to other disease states and immunological phenotypes. A further reported finding was that TCR beta sequences accurately predicted the HLA-A and HLA-B alleles for most subjects in the first cohort. In a later analysis, several top co-occurrence clusters were reported to appear linked to parvovirus B19, influenza, CMV and Epstein-Barr virus. In a later analysis, the rate of TCR association differed among HLA loci, with DRB1 alleles having the most associated TCRs and HLA-C alleles having the fewest. In an earlier analysis of more than 450 of the donors, most TCR beta V segments were observed in productive rearrangements about 90% or about 30% of the time, broadly matching IMGT annotations. In the study, approximately 160 TCR beta chains were listed as associated with cytomegalovirus. Presence/absence analyses assumed roughly uniform sequencing depth across donors, an assumption that may not hold. Because the 87-base-pair reads could not distinguish some IMGT-functional V segments, including TRBV6-2 and TRBV6-3, those segments were excluded. At a false discovery rate of 0.05, a later analysis linked about 17,000 TCR beta sequences to specific HLA alleles. When HLA alleles, especially DR and DQ, strongly co-occurred, attributing TCR associations to individual alleles was difficult. In vitro tests confirmed that a few of the cytomegalovirus-associated TCR beta chains recognize cytomegalovirus antigens. Across donors, most TCR sequences were observed very rarely, whereas some public TCRs were present in many individuals. According to a later genetic analysis, donors in an Asian-associated ancestry cluster had fewer N-insertions in productive TCRs than the roughly 660-donor mean. Linkage disequilibrium might explain the correlated functional status among segregating V segments, but an unknown experimental factor could not be excluded. In both the original and validation cohorts, the classifier was reported to diagnose cytomegalovirus status with high specificity and sensitivity. A cluster of highly shared sequence variants was judged likely to be a technical artifact of the sequencing pipeline. In a later analysis, HLA-associated TCR beta chains were found to be more clonally expanded and to have lower generation probabilities than equally common non-associated chains. CMV serostatus was the only immune exposure information available for the cohort. This cohort had only TCR beta chains sequenced, and the lack of alpha or paired-chain data limited which features could be detected. The earlier analysis of 587 of the donors excluded roughly 17 rarely observed V segments, including chromosome 9 orphons, because counts were too low. A later analysis found that most CMV-associated TCR beta chains appeared HLA-restricted, with HLA associations seemingly driven largely by CMV exposure.

The method was the immunoSEQ multiplex PCR assay. For the multiplex PCR, a mixture combining 60 forward primers for TCR Vbeta segments and 13 reverse primers for TCR Jbeta segments was used. The CDR3 region of rearranged TCR beta genes was amplified from genomic DNA with a multiplex PCR assay. The Illumina HiSeq System was used to sequence the amplified TCR beta libraries as 87-base-pair reads. The authors' pipeline ran thus. A later analysis tallied 75 million to 95 million unique TCR beta chains across the approximately 670 repertoires, and approximately 12 million of those chains were shared by two or more donors. Raw reads were error-corrected and collapsed into unique sequences with a nearest-neighbor algorithm that merged closely related sequences to remove PCR and sequencing errors. CDR3 sequences were aligned to IMGT reference sequences to assign V, D and J gene segments. For a sequence to be retained, a match of at least six nucleotides to both a V gene segment and a J gene segment was required. Rearrangements were classified as productive when the CDR3 lacked stop codons and remained in frame with V and J, and all other rearrangements were classified as non-productive. CDR3 was defined according to IMGT convention as the region running from the second conserved V-encoded cysteine to the conserved J-encoded phenylalanine. The earlier analysis of about 590 of the donors excluded sequences that lacked an unambiguous match to a single V gene segment. In an earlier analysis of 587 of the donors, a V segment was called functional when productive rearrangements were above 56.7%, and segregating when the standard deviation between donors exceeded 5%. A statistical classification framework was built to diagnose cytomegalovirus status from the catalog of TCR beta chain sequences. A later analysis assigned V and J genes by comparing TCR nucleotide sequences with IMGT/GENE-DB human TR gene sequences. In a later analysis, CDR3 sequences and most-parsimonious VDJ recombination scenarios were assigned using the TCRdist pipeline. A later analysis defined each TCR beta chain by its CDR3 amino acid sequence plus V-gene family, and excluded reads lacking a unique V-gene family. In a later analysis, fewer than 600 highly shared, low-generation-probability nucleotide sequences were removed to address suspected cross-contamination and a sequencing artifact. In a later analysis, a clonal expansion index was calculated for each public chain from normalized within-repertoire ranks of inferred template counts. A later analysis computed generation probabilities with a VDJ recombination model fitted to out-of-frame rearrangements, and checked the results against IGoR. In a later analysis, hypergeometric tests were used to score TCR-TCR, TCR-HLA and TCR-CMV co-occurrence, with a repertoire-size bias correction applied to TCR pairs. False discovery rates were estimated in a later analysis by permuting HLA or CMV assignments 20 times. A later analysis grouped co-occurring TCRs with DBSCAN, adding TCRdist sequence similarity when clustering within HLA-allele-positive subsets. For co-occurrence clustering, repertoires with fewer than 30,000 or more than 120,000 public chains were excluded, along with about five repertoires with anomalous nucleotide sharing. TCRdb took this table from immuneACCESS and kept in-frame rearrangements with V and J called. Such tables lack part of the clones; where checked against another copy, unresolved V genes explain under half of the gap, and the rest is unexplained. V and J calls and clone size come straight from that table; D and trimming were deduced from the DNA. The sample yields around 140,000 clones; roughly 76% were counted once. Around 1.5% of the sample belongs to the ten largest clones.

In total, roughly 710 healthy bone marrow donors made up the cohort. All cohort members were sampled while nominally healthy, although unrecorded immune exposures were likely present. The donor tested CMV seronegative, placing the donor among the 350 or so seronegative members of the cohort. A peripheral blood sample was provided by each donor, and peripheral blood mononuclear cells were used for TCR beta sequencing. Genomic DNA extraction from the blood cell samples was performed with the Qiagen DNeasy Blood Extraction Kit. About this clone itself: It has no known antigen specificity. Base-call qualities are not available, and no considerably larger clone is one nucleotide away.

V was cut back by 5 bases and J by 0 bases, leaving a gap of 10 bases between them. Per the germline V gene, MNHNS is the CDR1 and SASEGT is the CDR2. The CDR3 has 14 amino acids, counting the end cysteine and phenylalanine. The retained sequence is limited to the CDR3, 42 bases, with the frame set at the first base. The sequence derives from a female donor in good health and CMV-seronegative. This chain joins TRBV6-1 to TRBJ1-1; the D gene is possibly TRBD1, with 5 bases matching. Sequenced: PBMCs. The CDR3 sequence is CASSRQSLNTEAFF. Read as DNA, the sequence is TGTGCCAGCAGTCGACAGTCCCTGAACACTGAAGCTTTCTTT.